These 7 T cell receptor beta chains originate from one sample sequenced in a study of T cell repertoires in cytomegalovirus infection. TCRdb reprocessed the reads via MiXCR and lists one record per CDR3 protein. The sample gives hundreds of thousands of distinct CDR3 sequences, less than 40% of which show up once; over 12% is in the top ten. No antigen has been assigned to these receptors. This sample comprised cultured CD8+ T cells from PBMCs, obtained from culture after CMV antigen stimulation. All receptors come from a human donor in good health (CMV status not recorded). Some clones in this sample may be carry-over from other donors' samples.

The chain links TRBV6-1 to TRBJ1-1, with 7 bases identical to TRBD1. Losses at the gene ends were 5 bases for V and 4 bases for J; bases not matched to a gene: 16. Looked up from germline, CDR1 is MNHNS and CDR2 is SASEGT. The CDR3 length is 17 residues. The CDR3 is CASSPGTAYYRGTEAFF. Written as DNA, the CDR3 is TGTGCCAGCAGTCCCGGGACAGCTTACTATCGGGGCACTGAAGCTTTCTTT.

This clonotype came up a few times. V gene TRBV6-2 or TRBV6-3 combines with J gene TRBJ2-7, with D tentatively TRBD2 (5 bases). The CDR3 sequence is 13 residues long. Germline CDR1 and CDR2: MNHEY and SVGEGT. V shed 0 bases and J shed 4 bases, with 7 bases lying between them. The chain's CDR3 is CASSYSRTYEQYV. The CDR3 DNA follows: TGTGCCAGCAGTTACTCCCGGACTTACGAGCAGTACGTC.

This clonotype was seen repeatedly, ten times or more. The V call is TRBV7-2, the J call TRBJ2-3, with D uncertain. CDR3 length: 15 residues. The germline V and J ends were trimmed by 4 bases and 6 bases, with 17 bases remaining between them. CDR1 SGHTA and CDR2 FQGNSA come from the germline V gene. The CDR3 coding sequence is TGTGCCAGCAGCTCCGTCACGGTGGCGTCGGATACGCAGTATTTT. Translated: CASSSVTVASDTQYF.

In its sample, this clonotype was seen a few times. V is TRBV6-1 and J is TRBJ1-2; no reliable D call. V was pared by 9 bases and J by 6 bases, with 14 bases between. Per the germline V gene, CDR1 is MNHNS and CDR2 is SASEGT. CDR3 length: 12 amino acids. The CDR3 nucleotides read TGTGCCAGTGGCTTTGGTGAGGATGGCTACACCTTC. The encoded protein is CASGFGEDGYTF.

As DNA, the CDR3 is TGTGCCAGCAGTCCCTTGGATCCGGCCAAAAACATTCAGTACTTC. It yields the protein CASSPLDPAKNIQYF. The rearrangement links TRBV12-3 or TRBV12-4 to TRBJ2-4, with D unclear. V lost 5 bases, J lost 1 base, and 12 bases lay in between. The CDR3 length is 15 residues.

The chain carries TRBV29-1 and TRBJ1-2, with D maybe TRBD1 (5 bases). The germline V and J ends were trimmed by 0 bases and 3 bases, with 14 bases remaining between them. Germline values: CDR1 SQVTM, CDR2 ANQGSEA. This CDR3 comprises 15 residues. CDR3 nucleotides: TGCAGCGTTGAAGATGTGGACACCGGGTACTATGGCTACACCTTC. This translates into CSVEDVDTGYYGYTF.

CDR3: CSARDIRRWEQPQHF. The CDR3 coding sequence is TGCAGTGCTAGAGATATTAGGAGGTGGGAGCAGCCCCAGCATTTT. The V gene is TRBV20-1, the J gene TRBJ1-5; no reliable D call. CDR3 size: 15 residues. Trimming pared 0 bases from V and 7 bases from J, leaving 16 bases between. Germline-derived CDR1 and CDR2 are DFQATT and SNEGSKA (reference sequence).